These 30 T cell receptor beta chains share one sample of origin, sequenced in a study of OX40 agonist ivuxolimab in advanced cancers. Measured with immunoSEQ multiplex PCR; TCRdb has only the in-frame clones, and not every one. The sample yields approximately 65,000 clones, roughly 87% seen once. The sample was CD4+ or CD8+ T cells sorted from blood, taken in a trial of the OX40 agonist ivuxolimab. Every receptor here comes from an adult with an advanced solid tumor such as melanoma, head and neck, liver or kidney cancer.

The gene calls are TRBV6-5 and TRBJ1-4; D is unresolved. CDR1 and CDR2 (germline): MNHEY, SVGAGI. V lost 6 bases, J lost 0 bases, and 11 bases lay in between. The CDR3 runs 15 residues. The DNA for the CDR3 is TGTGCCAGCAGCCGCGGGGATGCAACTAATGAAAAACTGTTTTTT. It specifies CASSRGDATNEKLFF.

V gene TRBV7-9 combines with J gene TRBJ1-2; 7 nucleotides match TRBD1. The germline V gene has CDR1 SEHNR and CDR2 FQNEAQ (reference sequence). J lost 0 bases, V lost 2 bases, and 3 bases had no gene match. The CDR3 runs to 15 residues. The CDR3 reads CASSLQGGANYGYTF. The CDR3 nucleotides read TGTGCCAGCAGCTTACAGGGGGGAGCTAACTATGGCTACACCTTC.

V usage is TRBV29-1 and J usage is TRBJ2-1; 13 positions match TRBD2. This CDR3 has 15 residues. Trimming removed 6 bases from V and 4 bases from J; junction bases left unmatched: 6. The germline V gene has CDR1 SQVTM and CDR2 ANQGSEA. DNA for the CDR3: TGCAGCGTACGACTAGCGGGGGGCCTTTACAATGAGCAGTTCTTC. Its translation: CSVRLAGGLYNEQFF.

J is TRBJ1-3 and V is TRBV21-1. TRBV21-1 is shown as a pseudogene. This CDR3 is built from 18 residues. CDR3 DNA sequence: TGTGCCAGCAGCAAAGTCTCCTCCAGGGACCACTCTGGAAACACCATATATTTT. Translating it yields CASSKVSSRDHSGNTIYF.

The chain carries TRBV19 and TRBJ2-6; 9 nucleotides align to TRBD1. Germline loops: CDR1 LNHDA, CDR2 SQIVND (reference sequence). There are 14 residues in the CDR3. V lost 3 bases, J lost 15 bases, and 9 bases stayed unmatched. The CDR3 DNA reads as TGTGCCAGTAGTATTACAGGGGGCGGCGGTGGCCTGACTTTC. It is translated as CASSITGGGGGLTF.

The chain links TRBV2 to TRBJ2-6; no clear D. CDR1 and CDR2 from the germline V gene are SNHLY and FYNNEI. The CDR3 extends over 15 amino acids. V was cut by 7 bases and J by 0 bases, with 10 bases left in between. This CDR3 reads CASNRFSSGANVLTF. DNA of the CDR3: TGTGCCAGCAATCGCTTTTCCTCTGGGGCCAACGTCCTGACTTTC.

The chain employs TRBV6-1 and TRBJ1-4; D not resolved. The CDR3 sequence is 15 residues long. Looked up from germline, CDR1 is MNHNS and CDR2 is SASEGT. Deletions cut 2 bases from V and 3 bases from J, with 10 bases between. The CDR3 here is CASSELYGPNEKLFF. Here the CDR3 DNA reads TGTGCCAGCAGTGAATTGTACGGTCCTAATGAAAAACTGTTTTTT.

This sequence joins TRBV18 and TRBJ1-6, with 9 bases identical to TRBD1. The V segment lost 5 bases and the J segment 6 bases; nucleotides outside the gene matches: 2. The CDR3 consists of 14 residues. Germline values: CDR1 KGHSH, CDR2 LQKENI. The CDR3: CASSEGQGNSPLHF. CDR3 DNA sequence: TGTGCCAGCTCAGAGGGACAGGGTAATTCACCCCTCCACTTT. Variable domain in full (rest from reference TRBV18 and TRBJ1-6): NAGVMQNPRHLVRRRGQEARLRCSPMKGHSHVYWYRQLPEEGLKFMVYLQKENIIDESGMPKERFSAEFPKEGPSILRIQQVVRGDSAAYFCASSEGQGNSPLHFGNGTRLTVT.

This clone was seen only a few times. The gene calls are TRBV19 and TRBJ1-4, with D possibly TRBD1 on 6 matching bases. Trimming removed 6 bases at V and 7 bases at J, with 15 bases between. CDR1 is LNHDA and CDR2 is SQIVND in the germline V gene (reference sequence). The CDR3 totals 14 residues. The CDR3 nucleotides read TGTGCCAGTAGCCAAAGAGAGGACAGTGAAAAACTGTTTTTT. Translating it yields CASSQREDSEKLFF.

CDR3: CASSIRGQGRYEQYF. In DNA form, the CDR3 reads TGTGCCAGTAGTATCAGAGGACAGGGGAGGTACGAGCAGTACTTC. The chain joins TRBV19 to TRBJ2-7; 9 bases line up with TRBD1. This CDR3 contains 15 residues. CDR1 is LNHDA, CDR2 SQIVND, per germline (reference sequence). V lost 3 bases to trimming and J lost 4 bases; unmatched junction nucleotides: 7.

The genes are TRBV4-1 and TRBJ2-1; the match to TRBD2 covers 7 bases. Germline assignment: CDR1 MGHRA and CDR2 YSYEKL. The CDR3 has 20 residues. V trimming: 1 base; J trimming: 4 bases; junction bases outside the gene matches: 19. CDR3 residues: CASSQALSAGRPSKYNEQFF. The CDR3 nucleotides are TGCGCCAGCAGCCAAGCGCTCTCAGCGGGACGCCCGTCAAAATACAATGAGCAGTTCTTC.

The CDR3 protein is CASSTETGSYEQYF. The DNA of the CDR3 is TGTGCCAGCAGTACGGAGACGGGATCCTACGAGCAGTACTTC. V and J are TRBV7-2 and TRBJ2-7, with D maybe TRBD2 (5 bases). V shed 6 bases and J shed 1 base, with 13 bases lying between them. The germline V gene encodes CDR1 SGHTA and CDR2 FQGNSA. The CDR3 has 14 residues.

V and J are TRBV30 and TRBJ2-1, with TRBD1 matching over 7 bases. The length of the CDR3 is 12 residues. The germline gives CDR1 GTSNPN, CDR2 SVGIG (reference sequence). The junction had 5 bases not matched to a gene; V was cut back by 2 bases and J by 10 bases. In DNA form, the CDR3 reads TGTGCCTGGAGTACCGGGACAGTAGAGCAGTTCTTC. Its translation is CAWSTGTVEQFF.

Only a few counts were recorded for this clone. The rearrangement uses TRBV10-1 and TRBJ2-2; 7 nucleotides match TRBD2. The germline V gene encodes CDR1 WNHNN and CDR2 SYGVQD (reference sequence). The CDR3 totals 13 residues. J lost 7 bases, V lost 7 bases, and 6 bases had no gene match. The CDR3 loop is CASNPQRGGELFF. The CDR3 DNA follows: TGCGCCAGCAACCCCCAGCGGGGCGGGGAGCTGTTTTTT.

This clone has just a few counts. Different DNA sequences within this sample yield the same CDR3. The chain couples TRBV2 to TRBJ2-5; 10 nucleotides agree with TRBD2. There are 14 residues in the CDR3. Germline V CDR1 and CDR2: SNHLY, FYNNEI. J lost 0 bases, V lost 10 bases, and 5 bases had no gene match. The CDR3 DNA reads TGTGCCACCGTTAGCGGGGGGCACCAAGAGACCCAGTACTTC. Translated: CATVSGGHQETQYF.

The chain carries TRBV6-1 and TRBJ2-1, with 10 nucleotides matching TRBD2. Germline trimming cut 2 bases from V and 8 bases from J; bases unmatched to any gene: 9. Germline CDR1 MNHNS, CDR2 SASEGT. The CDR3 has 16 amino acids. The CDR3 loop is CASSEFQRGGLDEQFF. The CDR3 coding sequence is TGTGCCAGCAGTGAATTCCAGCGGGGGGGCCTGGATGAGCAGTTCTTC.

The rearrangement uses TRBV27 and TRBJ1-5, with 9 bases that match TRBD1. The CDR3 consists of 15 residues. Trimming removed 4 bases from V and 6 bases from J; junction bases left unmatched: 7. Germline V lookup: CDR1 MNHEY, CDR2 SMNVEV (reference sequence). The CDR3 is CASSSNRGPGQPQHF. In DNA, the CDR3 is TGTGCCAGCAGTTCAAACAGGGGGCCCGGTCAGCCCCAGCATTTT.

The chain couples TRBV30 to TRBJ2-5; the match to TRBD2 covers 8 bases. After removal of 8 bases from V and 4 bases from J, the junction contained 12 bases not matched to a gene. The CDR3 contains 14 residues. Germline V gene lookup returns CDR1 GTSNPN and CDR2 SVGIG (reference sequence). The CDR3: CAGGGGGPPETQYF. The CDR3 nucleotides read TGTGCCGGGGGGGGCGGGGGGCCCCCAGAGACCCAGTACTTC.

The chain employs TRBV5-6 and TRBJ1-5; D is perhaps TRBD1 (6 bases). The CDR3 loop spans 14 amino acids. Trimming removed 5 bases at V and 6 bases at J, with 15 bases between. In germline, CDR1 is SGHDT, CDR2 YYEEEE. The CDR3 loop reads CASSFTGISQPQHF. CDR3 coding DNA: TGTGCCAGCAGTTTTACAGGGATCTCTCAGCCCCAGCATTTT.

The rearrangement uses TRBV6-4 and TRBJ1-2; 9 bases are a match to TRBD1. V lost 8 bases to trimming and J lost 3 bases; unmatched junction nucleotides: 4. The CDR3 covers 13 residues. Germline assignment: CDR1 MRHNA and CDR2 SNTAGT. This chain's CDR3 is CASGDRADYGYTF. The DNA of the CDR3 is TGTGCCAGCGGGGACAGGGCAGACTATGGCTACACCTTC.

CDR3 sequence reads: CASGLVQRTSPTTGELFF. CDR3 in DNA: TGTGCTAGTGGTTTGGTACAAAGGACTAGCCCTACAACCGGGGAGCTGTTTTTT. The chain is built from TRBV12-5 and TRBJ2-2, with 8 bases identical to TRBD2. The CDR3 consists of 18 residues. With 0 bases clipped from V and 5 bases from J, the junction kept 11 bases outside the gene matches. The germline V gene encodes CDR1 LGHNT and CDR2 FRNRAP.

The V gene is TRBV4-2, the J gene TRBJ2-2; a weak D match, TRBD1 (6 bases). Germline CDR1 LGHNA, CDR2 YNFKEQ. Trimming took 5 bases from V and 6 from J, leaving 16 bases between them. This CDR3 spans 15 amino acids. CDR3 in DNA: TGTGCCAGCAGCACGCTACAGGGCCTTGCCGGGGAGCTGTTTTTT. Protein sequence: CASSTLQGLAGELFF.

The chain recombines TRBV5-4 with TRBJ2-7; tentatively, D is TRBD2 (5 bases). Trimming removed 4 bases from V and 6 bases from J, with 11 bases in between. The germline V gene has CDR1 SGHNT and CDR2 YYREEE (reference sequence). This CDR3 spans 12 amino acids. The chain's CDR3 is CASSAVGSEQYF. In DNA form, the CDR3 reads TGTGCCAGCAGCGCGGTAGGGAGCGAGCAGTACTTC.

The chain employs TRBV6-5 and TRBJ1-2; D unresolved. V was cut by 0 bases and J by 7 bases, with 18 bases left in between. There are 16 residues in the CDR3. CDR1 is MNHEY and CDR2 is SVGAGI in the germline V gene. Here the CDR3 DNA reads TGTGCCAGCAGTTACTCGAGTATGCTGACACCTTCTGGCTACACCTTC. This codes for CASSYSSMLTPSGYTF.

The gene calls are TRBV27 and TRBJ2-7; D is undetermined. The CDR3 loop spans 15 amino acids. V lost 0 bases and J lost 0, with 9 bases in between. From germline, CDR1 is MNHEY and CDR2 SMNVEV (reference sequence). CDR3 nucleotides: TGTGCCAGCAGTTTATCGGGCCTCAGCTCCTACGAGCAGTACTTC. The encoded protein is CASSLSGLSSYEQYF.

This clone appeared a few times. The V and J genes are TRBV10-1 and TRBJ1-1; D is unresolved. Germline CDR1 and CDR2: WNHNN and SYGVQD (reference sequence). The CDR3 is 13 residues long. The V and J ends lost 6 bases and 0 bases respectively, with 8 bases between them. The CDR3: CASRTDLNTEAFF. In DNA, the CDR3 is TGCGCCAGCAGAACCGACCTGAACACTGAAGCTTTCTTT.

The chain joins TRBV6-1 to TRBJ2-7; D not resolved. V was trimmed by 6 bases and J by 1 base, leaving 7 bases between them. CDR1 MNHNS and CDR2 SASEGT come from the germline V gene. This CDR3 is built from 12 residues. The CDR3 loop reads CASRTPSYEQYF. CDR3 nucleotide sequence: TGTGCCAGCAGAACACCTTCCTACGAGCAGTACTTC.

V and J are TRBV2 and TRBJ1-2, with D perhaps matching TRBD1 (5 bases). V lost 3 bases to trimming and J lost 4 bases, with 12 bases between them. The germline gives CDR1 SNHLY, CDR2 FYNNEI. This CDR3 is built from 14 residues. The CDR3 DNA sequence: TGTGCCAGCAGTGATCTTCGGCAGGGCTATGGCTACACCTTC. This encodes CASSDLRQGYGYTF.

The sample holds one count of this clone. This chain joins TRBV7-2 and TRBJ2-7, with D possibly matching TRBD1 (5 bases). The V end lost 2 bases, the J end lost 5 bases, and 13 bases lay between the germline ends. The CDR3 length is 14 residues. CDR1 is SGHTA and CDR2 is FQGNSA in the germline V gene. CDR3: CASSLLSGLDEQYF. The CDR3 DNA reads as TGTGCCAGCAGCTTATTATCAGGGCTGGACGAGCAGTACTTC. Supplemented by reference TRBV7-2 and TRBJ2-7, the full variable domain reads GAGVSQSPSNKVTEKGKDVELRCDPISGHTALYWYRQSLGQGLEFLIYFQGNSAPDKSGLPSDRFSAERTGGSVSTLTIQRTQQEDSAVYLCASSLLSGLDEQYFGPGTRLTVT.

J is TRBJ2-5 and V is TRBV29-1; unclear D gene. Germline V gene sequence: CDR1 SQVTM, CDR2 ANQGSEA. The V and J ends lost 5 bases and 5 bases respectively, with 9 bases between them. There are 11 residues in the CDR3. The CDR3 region has the DNA TGCAGCGTTCGGCCCCGGGAGACCCAGTACTTC. Translating it yields CSVRPRETQYF. Using reference TRBV29-1 and TRBJ2-5 for the parts outside the CDR3, the full variable domain is SAVISQKPSRDICQRGTSLTIQCQVDSQVTMMFWYRQQPGQSLTLIATANQGSEATYESGFVIDKFPISRPNLTFSTLTVSNMSPEDSSIYLCSVRPRETQYFGPGTRLLVL.